This T cell receptor (beta chain) was identified during a study of blood T cell repertoires in COVID-19. Study at large: The United States, Italy and Spain were the sources of the acute and convalescent COVID-19 samples. The analysed material was cDNA or gDNA that came from T cells, B-cell-depleted T cells, or PBMCs.

Study processing details: Nucleated cell counts were estimated from reference gene primer amplification. Libraries were prepared by immunoSEQ multiplex PCR; TCRdb keeps only in-frame clonotypes and omits some of them. D and trimming come from the DNA, and the V and J calls and clone size come from that table. The table records roughly 380,000 clones, around nine tenths of them present only once. The CDR3 covers 16 residues. Trimming removed 1 base from V and 1 base from J; junction bases left unmatched: 6. Germline V gives CDR1 SEHNR, CDR2 FQNEAQ (reference sequence). V is TRBV7-9 and J is TRBJ1-2; 7 nucleotides line up with TRBD1. The receptor was isolated from a woman aged 40 to 55 with COVID-19, enrolled during active disease. The source material was peripheral blood. The DNA of the CDR3 is TGTGCCAGCAGCTTAGACAATTACAGGGGTAACTATGGCTACACCTTC. Residues: CASSLDNYRGNYGYTF.